This T cell receptor beta chain was captured in a study of early stage breast cancer tumors. Study overall: Of around 15 invasive breast tumors, about a dozen were hormone receptor-positive, HER2-negative.

TCRdb's copy holds only in-frame clones and misses some; the assay was immunoSEQ multiplex PCR. The repertoire consists of roughly 56,000 clones, with roughly 80% occurring once and the leading ten covering roughly 3.5%. This CDR3 comprises 12 residues. The sample consisted of blood. V and J are TRBV21-1 and TRBJ2-7. TRBV21-1 is a listed pseudogene. The source of this sequence is a person aged 25 to 45 with breast cancer. CDR3 nucleotide sequence: TGTGCCAGCAGCAACGACCTGGGCGAGCAGTACTTC. Its protein is CASSNDLGEQYF.